This T cell receptor (beta chain) was sequenced during a study of somatic mutations in cytotoxic T cells in rheumatoid arthritis. On the study more broadly: Immediately following diagnosis and ahead of any treatment, patient blood (around 30 ml EDTA) was drawn.

Looked up from germline, CDR1 is LGHNA and CDR2 is YSLEER. The CDR3 is 17 amino acids. V was shortened by 1 base and J by 0 bases, with 12 bases between the two germline ends. Study-wide results and caveats: Clonality of CD8+ cells rose with age in rheumatoid arthritis patients but not healthy controls.

Clones were sequenced by immunoSEQ multiplex PCR, and TCRdb holds only the in-frame ones, with some missing. The table shows roughly 18,000 clones, with about 85% occurring only once. Concerning this clone: Its target is unknown.

The sequence was collected from a man aged 18 to 30 with rheumatoid arthritis. J is TRBJ1-4 and V is TRBV4-3; D remains ambiguous. The sequenced sample was CD8+ T cells sorted from blood. The CDR3 nucleotides are TGCGCCAGCAGCCAAGGCCAGAGCCCCACAACTAATGAAAAACTGTTTTTT. Its protein product is CASSQGQSPTTNEKLFF.